The present T cell receptor (beta chain) was sequenced within a study of blood T cells in healthy people across ages. Study-wide results and limits: More naive CD4+ cells and higher diversity marked long-lived donors relative to aged donors.

Germline V gives CDR1 MNHEY, CDR2 SVGAGI. This CDR3 comprises 13 residues. Trimming cost V 7 bases and J 3 bases, with 12 bases left between them. This clonotype was seen repeatedly, ten times or more. Antigen: not known. Next came a second PCR, run for about 6 to 12 cycles, which used a sample-barcoded 5' primer along with a J-beta primer mix. Every cDNA molecule bore a tag from a template-switch adaptor containing 12 random nucleotides. TCRdb itself ran the 5' RACE reads through MiXCR, one entry per CDR3 protein. The table lists more than 900,000 distinct CDR3 sequences, approximately 32% of them singletons. The same sample was also used in a study of T cells of mothers and their children.

This TCR was sampled from a woman in her thirties or forties in good health. The sample consisted of blood. This chain joins TRBV6-5 and TRBJ1-2; D gene unclear. The chain's CDR3 is CASTTPGDYGYTF. The CDR3 region has the DNA TGTGCCAGCACGACCCCAGGAGACTATGGCTACACCTTC.